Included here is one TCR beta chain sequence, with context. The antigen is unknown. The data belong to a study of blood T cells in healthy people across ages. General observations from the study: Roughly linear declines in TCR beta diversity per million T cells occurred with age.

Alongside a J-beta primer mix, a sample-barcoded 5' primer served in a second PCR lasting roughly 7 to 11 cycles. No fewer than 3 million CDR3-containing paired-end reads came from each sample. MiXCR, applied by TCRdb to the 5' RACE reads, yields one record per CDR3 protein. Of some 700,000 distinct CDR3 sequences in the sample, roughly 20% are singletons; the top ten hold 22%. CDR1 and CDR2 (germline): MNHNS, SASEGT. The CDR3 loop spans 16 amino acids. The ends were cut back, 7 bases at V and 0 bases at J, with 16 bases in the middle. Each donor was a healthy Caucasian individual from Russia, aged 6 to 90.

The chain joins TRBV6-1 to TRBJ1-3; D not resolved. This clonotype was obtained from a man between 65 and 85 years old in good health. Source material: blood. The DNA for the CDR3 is TGTGCCAGCACTAGAGACGGGTCCCGCTCTGGAAACACCATATATTTT. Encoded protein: CASTRDGSRSGNTIYF.